Listed here are 27 T cell receptor beta chains from one sample, sequenced in a study of shared clonotypes between healthy human individuals. The method was immunoSEQ multiplex PCR; TCRdb's version includes in-frame clones alone and lacks a portion of them. The sample comprises some 2,000,000 clones, roughly 94% of which are singletons, and 0.9% to 1.3% rests with the top ten. CD45RO-negative CD8 cells positively selected for CCR7 made up the naive population, which excluded terminally differentiated effector memory CD45RA+ cells. The sample consisted of naive CD8+ T cells sorted from blood. These TCRs come from a young man in good health.

This chain joins TRBV5-6 and TRBJ2-1; D is ambiguous. Per germline, CDR1 SGHDT and CDR2 YYEEEE. Trimming took off 2 bases at V and 10 bases at J, with 7 bases between the two ends. The CDR3 extends over 11 amino acids. The CDR3 DNA follows: TGTGCCAGCAGCTTAAGTCAGGAGCAGTTCTTC. This gives the protein CASSLSQEQFF.

This sequence joins TRBV29-1 and TRBJ1-2, with D maybe TRBD1 (5 bases). The V end lost 5 bases, the J end lost 2 bases, and 15 bases lay between the germline ends. The CDR3 has 14 amino acids. Germline V gene data show CDR1 as SQVTM and CDR2 as ANQGSEA. The CDR3 spells CSVHAGIINYGYTF. The CDR3 nucleotides read TGCAGCGTTCACGCAGGGATAATAAACTATGGCTACACCTTC.

The J gene is TRBJ1-3, the V gene TRBV19; D is uncertain. This CDR3 is 16 amino acids long. CDR1 and CDR2 from the germline V gene are LNHDA and SQIVND (reference sequence). The V end was cut by 3 bases, the J end by 0 bases, with 12 bases between. CDR3 amino acids: CASSIDYWGSGNTIYF. The CDR3, as DNA: TGTGCCAGTAGTATCGATTATTGGGGCTCTGGAAACACCATATATTTT.

This chain uses TRBV29-1 with TRBJ1-2; D is ambiguous. This CDR3 spans 14 amino acids. Germline assignment: CDR1 SQVTM and CDR2 ANQGSEA. The V end lost 6 bases, the J end lost 0 bases, and 14 bases lay between the germline ends. CDR3 residues: CSVRSALANYGYTF. The CDR3, as DNA: TGCAGCGTCCGTTCAGCGTTAGCTAACTATGGCTACACCTTC.

V is TRBV6-5 and J is TRBJ2-2; D gene ambiguous. Trimming took 0 bases from V and 4 from J, leaving 12 bases between them. Germline V gene lookup returns CDR1 MNHEY and CDR2 SVGAGI. The CDR3 spans 16 residues. As DNA, the CDR3 is TGTGCCAGCAGTTACTCGGGCTTGCGTAGCACCGGGGAGCTGTTTTTT. This sequence encodes CASSYSGLRSTGELFF.

The chain uses TRBV19 and TRBJ1-2; 8 positions agree with TRBD1. The trim removed 5 bases at V and 8 bases at J, leaving 13 bases unmatched. The CDR3 runs to 15 residues. Looked up from germline, CDR1 is LNHDA and CDR2 is SQIVND (reference sequence). The DNA for the CDR3 is TGTGCCAGTAGTCGGTTTAATGGACAGGGCAAAGGCTACACCTTC. Amino acids: CASSRFNGQGKGYTF. Looking up the rest from reference TRBV19 and TRBJ1-2 gives the full variable domain: DGGITQSPKYLFRKEGQNVTLSCEQNLNHDAMYWYRQDPGQGLRLIYYSQIVNDFQKGDIAEGYSVSREKKESFPLTVTSAQKNPTAFYLCASSRFNGQGKGYTFGSGTRLTVV.

J is TRBJ1-3 and V is TRBV12-2; the table assigns TRBD1, which was not confirmed against the DNA. TRBV12-2 is a known pseudogene. The CDR3 extends over 15 amino acids. The CDR3 protein is CASRMLGQGGNTIYF. CDR3 nucleotide sequence: TGTGCAAGTCGCATGCTAGGACAGGGGGGAAACACCATATATTTT.

Comment on this clone: The same CDR3 also results from other DNA sequences found in this sample. The gene calls are TRBV6-5 and TRBJ1-1, with D possibly matching TRBD1 (6 bases). From germline, CDR1 is MNHEY and CDR2 SVGAGI. The CDR3 extends over 14 amino acids. V lost 5 bases to trimming and J lost 5 bases, with 15 bases between them. DNA of the CDR3: TGTGCCAGCAGTATACAGGGAGGGGGGACTGAAGCTTTCTTT. Its protein product is CASSIQGGGTEAFF.

V usage is TRBV18 and J usage is TRBJ2-1; 9 positions agree with TRBD2. There are 19 residues in the CDR3. Germline values: CDR1 KGHSH, CDR2 LQKENI. After removal of 0 bases from V and 3 bases from J, the junction contained 12 bases not matched to a gene. The CDR3 sequence is CASSPPPRPSGENYNEQFF. In nucleotides, the CDR3 is TGTGCCAGCTCACCACCCCCCCGCCCTAGCGGGGAGAACTACAATGAGCAGTTCTTC. The whole variable domain, filled in from reference TRBV18 and TRBJ2-1, reads NAGVMQNPRHLVRRRGQEARLRCSPMKGHSHVYWYRQLPEEGLKFMVYLQKENIIDESGMPKERFSAEFPKEGPSILRIQQVVRGDSAAYFCASSPPPRPSGENYNEQFFGPGTRLTVL.

The chain links TRBV9 to TRBJ2-1; no clear D gene. The CDR3 contains 15 residues. Germline V gives CDR1 SGDLS, CDR2 YYNGEE. V was shortened by 0 bases and J by 4 bases, with 11 bases between the two germline ends. CDR3 amino acids: CASSVEGMGYNEQFF. The CDR3 DNA reads as TGTGCCAGCAGCGTAGAAGGTATGGGGTACAATGAGCAGTTCTTC.

This clone was counted once. The chain joins TRBV5-4 to TRBJ2-2; D is unresolved. Germline CDR1 is SGHNT and CDR2 is YYREEE (reference sequence). The CDR3 extends over 13 amino acids. V was pared by 8 bases and J by 6 bases, with 14 bases between. The CDR3 sequence is CASRTEVPGELFF. The CDR3 DNA reads as TGTGCCAGTAGAACAGAGGTCCCCGGGGAGCTGTTTTTT.

This chain joins TRBV28 and TRBJ1-5; a possible D gene is TRBD1 (6 bases). Germline V gene sequence: CDR1 MDHEN, CDR2 SYDVKM. The length of the CDR3 is 15 residues. Deletions cut 10 bases from V and 1 base from J, with 17 bases between. The CDR3 coding sequence is TGTGCCACGCGGCCTCCAGGGGCGAGCAATCAGCCCCAGCATTTT. It specifies CATRPPGASNQPQHF. The complete variable domain, with remaining parts taken from reference TRBV28 and TRBJ1-5, reads DVKVTQSSRYLVKRTGEKVFLECVQDMDHENMFWYRQDPGLGLRLIYFSYDVKMKEKGDIPEGYSVSREKKERFSLILESASTNQTSMYLCATRPPGASNQPQHFGDGTRLSIL.

V gene TRBV7-2 combines with J gene TRBJ1-5; D is unresolved. Trimming stripped 2 bases from V and 9 bases from J, with 14 bases between. Germline CDR1 reads SGHTA; CDR2 reads FQGNSA. The CDR3 has 14 residues. The CDR3 loop reads CASSLSLGGVPQHF. Written as DNA, the CDR3 is TGTGCCAGCAGCTTATCCCTCGGCGGCGTGCCCCAGCATTTT.

The rearrangement joins TRBV5-6 to TRBJ1-2, with D perhaps TRBD1 (5 bases). The CDR3 length is 14 residues. Germline V lookup: CDR1 SGHDT, CDR2 YYEEEE. V dropped 0 bases and J dropped 2 bases, with 8 bases sitting between them. The CDR3 sequence is CASSLVAGNYGYTF. The CDR3 nucleotides are TGTGCCAGCAGCTTGGTTGCAGGGAACTATGGCTACACCTTC. Based on the CDR3 plus reference TRBV5-6 and TRBJ1-2, the full variable domain is DAGVTQSPTHLIKTRGQQVTLRCSPKSGHDTVSWYQQALGQGPQFIFQYYEEEERQRGNFPDRFSGHQFPNYSSELNVNALLLGDSALYLCASSLVAGNYGYTFGSGTRLTVV.

The V and J genes are TRBV15 and TRBJ1-5; TRBD1 might be the D (6 bases). This CDR3 contains 15 residues. Germline V CDR1 and CDR2: LNHNV, YYDKDF (reference sequence). Between the trimmed V and J ends, which lost 6 bases and 0 bases, there was a span of 12 bases. The chain's CDR3 is CATRRTVGSNQPQHF. Here the CDR3 DNA reads TGTGCCACCAGGCGGACAGTGGGTAGCAATCAGCCCCAGCATTTT.

The rearrangement joins TRBV6-5 to TRBJ2-2; perhaps TRBD2 as D (6 bases). The germline CDR1 and CDR2 sequences are MNHEY and SVGAGI. This CDR3 has 13 residues. The V gene lost 6 bases and the J gene lost 6 bases, with 11 bases spanning the gap. The CDR3 DNA is TGTGCCAGCAGCCGCTGGGGGGCCGGGGAGCTGTTTTTT. This translates into CASSRWGAGELFF.

The chain combines TRBV11-3 with TRBJ2-1; D gene unclear. The CDR3 covers 14 residues. CDR1 and CDR2 (germline): SGHNT, YENEEA. V was pared by 5 bases and J by 7 bases, with 15 bases between. The CDR3 region is CASSPDASFNEQFF. CDR3 DNA sequence: TGTGCCAGCAGCCCAGATGCCAGCTTTAATGAGCAGTTCTTC. Drawing the rest from reference TRBV11-3 and TRBJ2-1, the complete variable domain is EAGVVQSPRYKIIEKKQPVAFWCNPISGHNTLYWYLQNLGQGPELLIRYENEEAVDDSQLPKDRFSAERLKGVDSTLKIQPAELGDSAVYLCASSPDASFNEQFFGPGTRLTVL.

The rearrangement links TRBV2 to TRBJ1-2, with a weak D call TRBD1 (5 bases). The CDR3 is made up of 13 amino acids. Trimming took 10 bases from V and 4 from J, leaving 16 bases between them. Per the germline V gene, CDR1 is SNHLY and CDR2 is FYNNEI. The CDR3 spells CAKKGVAGYGYTF. The CDR3, as DNA: TGTGCCAAAAAAGGGGTGGCCGGCTATGGCTACACCTTC.

This chain uses TRBV4-1 with TRBJ1-1; no definite D call. V lost 5 bases and J lost 0, with 10 bases in between. CDR3 length equals 14 residues. The germline gives CDR1 MGHRA, CDR2 YSYEKL. CDR3: CASSYESVNTEAFF. The CDR3 DNA follows: TGCGCCAGCAGCTACGAGTCCGTGAACACTGAAGCTTTCTTT.

This clone came up a few times. The sample carries other DNA sequences with the same CDR3. This sequence joins TRBV11-2 and TRBJ2-7; a possible D gene is TRBD2 (6 bases). The CDR3 length is 11 residues. The V gene's germline CDR1 is SGHAT and CDR2 FQNNGV. The V end lost 5 bases, the J end lost 7 bases, and 9 bases lay between the germline ends. CDR3 bases: TGTGCCAGCAGCCTAGCGTGGGAGCAGTACTTC. Encoded protein: CASSLAWEQYF.

Only one count was recorded for this clone. The genes are TRBV7-9 and TRBJ1-2; possibly TRBD1 for D (5 bases). CDR1 is SEHNR, CDR2 FQNEAQ, per germline (reference sequence). The CDR3 is 15 residues long. The V gene lost 5 bases and the J gene lost 8 bases, with 21 bases spanning the gap. The CDR3 nucleotides read TGTGCCAGCAGCCCCCCTCAGGGACCCATGGCCGGCTACACCTTC. This translates into CASSPPQGPMAGYTF.

The chain has TRBV2 and TRBJ1-3, with TRBD1 matching over 7 bases. V trimming: 6 bases; J trimming: 1 base; junction bases outside the gene matches: 6. From germline, CDR1 is SNHLY and CDR2 FYNNEI. The CDR3 spans 15 residues. As DNA, the CDR3 is TGTGCCAGCAGCGGACAGGCCGTATCTGGAAACACCATATATTTT. This codes for CASSGQAVSGNTIYF.

This sequence joins TRBV4-3 and TRBJ1-4; D uncertain. Germline CDR1 is LGHNA and CDR2 is YSLEER. With 2 bases removed from V and 8 bases from J, the gap between germline ends came to 21 bases. The CDR3 is 17 amino acids. The CDR3 reads CASSQSYPEGPDEKLFF. Here the CDR3 DNA reads TGCGCCAGCAGCCAAAGTTACCCCGAGGGCCCAGACGAAAAACTGTTTTTT.

The chain links TRBV2 to TRBJ2-5, with D perhaps TRBD1 (6 bases). The J call is doubtful: the DNA matches TRBJ2-7 better. Per the germline V gene, CDR1 is SNHLY and CDR2 is FYNNEI. This CDR3 comprises 14 residues. The CDR3 region is CASREGGQTYEQYF. In DNA form, the CDR3 reads TGTGCCAGCCGAGAAGGTGGACAGACCTACGAGCAGTACTTC.

The chain carries TRBV10-3 and TRBJ1-5; 8 bases are a match to TRBD1. V was pared by 2 bases and J by 1 base, with 1 base of the junction left unmatched. The CDR3 contains 15 residues. Looked up from germline, CDR1 is ENHRY and CDR2 is SYGVKD. The CDR3 sequence is CAISEDRGSNQPQHF. CDR3 bases: TGTGCCATCAGTGAGGACAGGGGAAGCAATCAGCCCCAGCATTTT.

The rearrangement uses TRBV7-9 and TRBJ1-5; 9 nucleotides match TRBD1. J was trimmed by 7 bases and V by 5 bases; bases with no gene match: 12. The CDR3 extends over 16 amino acids. Germline CDR1 is SEHNR and CDR2 is FQNEAQ (reference sequence). For the CDR3, the DNA is TGTGCCAGCAGCCATTCGGACAGGGGTGGATGGCAGCCCCAGCATTTT. This sequence encodes CASSHSDRGGWQPQHF.

V gene TRBV6-5 combines with J gene TRBJ2-1; TRBD2 might be the D (7 bases). The CDR3 extends over 13 amino acids. V gave up 8 bases and J gave up 3 bases, with 11 bases separating them. Germline-derived CDR1 and CDR2 are MNHEY and SVGAGI. CDR3 residues: CASEGGGYNEQFF. CDR3 DNA sequence: TGTGCCAGCGAGGGAGGGGGCTACAATGAGCAGTTCTTC.